The rows below give T cell receptor beta chains drawn from one sample of a study of radiation and T cells in renal cell carcinoma. Produced via immunoSEQ multiplex PCR; TCRdb's table is partial and in-frame only. This sample has approximately 23,000 clones, with approximately 81% found just once. The sequences come from blood, collected from a patient whose treatment included radiotherapy and nephrectomy. Source of these receptors: a man in his 60s with renal cell carcinoma. The CDR3 runs from the conserved cysteine through the conserved F or W. A D gene is named only where the DNA matches it firmly. Some rows have no size entry. The others give once, few or many, or a class for an expanded clone.

j_call d_call clone_size v_call cdr3_aa cdr3_nt
TRBJ2-7 NA few TRBV5-1 CASSFGPVNYEQYF TGCGCCAGCAGCTTTGGGCCAGTTAACTACGAGCAGTACTTC
TRBJ2-1 NA once TRBV5-1 CASSPSSRSSYNEQFF TGCGCCAGCAGCCCGTCCTCGCGGAGCTCCTACAATGAGCAGTTCTTC
TRBJ2-7 NA NA TRBV19 CASSIGAGQIYEQYF TGTGCCAGTAGTATAGGTGCGGGACAGATATACGAGCAGTACTTC
TRBJ2-2 TRBD2 once TRBV5-6 CASSQLAGAGELFF TGTGCCAGCAGCCAACTGGCGGGAGCCGGGGAGCTGTTTTTT
TRBJ2-2 NA NA TRBV25-1 CASSAFGTGELFF TGTGCCAGCAGTGCGTTCGGCACCGGGGAGCTGTTTTTT
TRBJ1-4 NA NA TRBV7-6 CASSSQHEKLFF TGTGCCAGCAGCTCGCAACATGAAAAACTGTTTTTT
TRBJ2-7 NA NA TRBV7-6 CASSSIRSSYEQYF TGTGCCAGCAGCTCAATTAGAAGCTCCTACGAGCAGTACTTC
TRBJ2-1 TRBD2 NA TRBV19 CASTHGLGKTWAYNEQFF TGTGCCAGTACCCACGGACTAGGGAAAACTTGGGCCTACAATGAGCAGTTCTTC
TRBJ2-1 NA NA TRBV7-9 CASSLGSVTGLYNEQFF TGTGCCAGCAGCCTGGGGTCGGTAACGGGCCTATACAATGAGCAGTTCTTC
TRBJ2-5 NA NA TRBV27 CASSLARTQETQYF TGTGCCAGCAGTTTAGCACGTACTCAAGAGACCCAGTACTTC
TRBJ1-2 TRBD1 NA TRBV27 CASRAGQNYGYTF TGTGCCAGCAGGGCGGGACAGAACTATGGCTACACCTTC
TRBJ2-3 NA NA TRBV5-1 CASSSEGGPGTDTQYF TGCGCCAGCAGCTCGGAGGGGGGGCCCGGCACAGATACGCAGTATTTT
TRBJ1-2 TRBD1 NA TRBV7-6 CASSLGPPGQVGYTF TGTGCCAGCAGCTTAGGGCCACCGGGACAGGTTGGCTACACCTTC
TRBJ2-7 NA NA TRBV7-1 CASSLIIGGMIYEQYF TGTGCCAGCAGCTTAATTATCGGCGGGATGATTTACGAGCAGTACTTC
TRBJ2-3 NA NA TRBV14 CASSNKWDTQYF TGTGCCAGCAGCAATAAGTGGGATACGCAGTATTTT
TRBJ1-3 NA NA TRBV6-6 CASSPAGAVDTIYF TGTGCCAGCAGTCCGGCAGGGGCGGTTGACACCATATATTTT
TRBJ2-7 TRBD2 NA TRBV5-6 CASSGGKRGDEQYF TGTGCCAGCTCTGGCGGAAAGCGGGGGGACGAGCAGTACTTC
TRBJ2-2 TRBD2 NA TRBV5-4 CASSLAGGNTGELFF TGTGCCAGCAGCTTGGCGGGGGGGAACACCGGGGAGCTGTTTTTT
TRBJ1-1 NA NA TRBV9 CASSPLGGRGTNTEAFF TGTGCCAGCAGCCCTTTAGGGGGGCGGGGTACGAACACTGAAGCTTTCTTT
TRBJ2-5 NA NA TRBV9 CASSVGPSGQETQYF TGTGCCAGCAGCGTAGGCCCCTCGGGGCAAGAGACCCAGTACTTC
TRBJ1-6 NA NA TRBV27 CASSLYSRGELTGLTLHF TGTGCCAGCAGTTTATACTCTCGGGGTGAACTCACGGGGTTGACCCTCCACTTT
TRBJ2-4 TRBD2 once TRBV7-9 CASSFGTSGKNIQYF TGTGCCAGCAGCTTCGGGACTAGCGGGAAGAACATTCAGTACTTC
TRBJ2-3 NA NA TRBV11-2 CASSNPSTDTQYF TGTGCCAGCAGCAACCCTAGCACAGATACGCAGTATTTT
TRBJ1-5 NA NA TRBV6-4 CASIMGGYEGRQPQHF TGTGCCAGCATCATGGGTGGGTATGAGGGAAGGCAGCCCCAGCATTTT
TRBJ1-6 TRBD1 NA TRBV5-1 CASTPITGVNSPLHF TGCGCCAGCACCCCGATCACAGGGGTTAATTCACCCCTCCACTTT
TRBJ1-3 NA NA TRBV5-5 CASSFETGGNTIYF TGTGCCAGCAGCTTTGAGACTGGCGGAAACACCATATATTTT
TRBJ1-2 NA NA TRBV6-5 CASSKLDRRYGYTF TGTGCCAGCAGCAAACTCGACAGACGTTATGGCTACACCTTC
TRBJ2-1 NA once TRBV5-1 CASNLGGAATTYNEQFF TGCGCCAGCAACCTTGGAGGGGCGGCTACTACCTACAATGAGCAGTTCTTC
TRBJ2-7 TRBD2 NA TRBV28 CASTPGGTSAWYEQYF TGTGCCAGCACCCCCGGGGGGACTAGCGCCTGGTACGAGCAGTACTTC
TRBJ1-3 NA NA TRBV27 CASQGLFGNTIYF TGTGCCAGCCAAGGGCTTTTCGGAAACACCATATATTTT
TRBJ2-5 NA NA TRBV14 CASSQVWGGRETQYF TGTGCCAGCAGCCAAGTCTGGGGCGGACGGGAGACCCAGTACTTC
TRBJ2-1 NA once TRBV29-1 CSVRRATAVSYNEQFF TGCAGCGTTCGACGGGCTACAGCGGTTTCCTACAATGAGCAGTTCTTC
TRBJ2-3 TRBD2 few TRBV2 CASRRLAGVPDTQYF TGTGCCAGCAGACGTCTAGCGGGAGTACCAGATACGCAGTATTTT
TRBJ2-7 NA NA TRBV7-9 CASSDAYEQYF TGTGCCAGCAGCGACGCCTACGAGCAGTACTTC
TRBJ1-1 NA NA TRBV5-4 CASSIGPGTQREAFF TGTGCCAGCAGCATAGGCCCTGGGACCCAACGGGAAGCTTTCTTT
TRBJ2-2 TRBD2 NA TRBV9 CASSASGTRQTGELFF TGTGCCAGCAGCGCCTCCGGGACTAGACAGACCGGGGAGCTGTTTTTT
TRBJ2-3 TRBD2 few TRBV2 CASSSGGPTDTQYF TGTGCCAGCAGTTCGGGAGGCCCCACAGATACGCAGTATTTT
TRBJ1-3 TRBD1 NA TRBV14 CASSPGTGFGNTIYF TGTGCCAGCAGCCCCGGGACAGGGTTTGGAAACACCATATATTTT
TRBJ2-5 NA once TRBV7-6 CASSLPVEGETQYF TGTGCCAGCAGCTTACCGGTAGAGGGAGAGACCCAGTACTTC
TRBJ1-5 TRBD1 NA TRBV2 CASQGEYQPQHF TGTGCCAGCCAGGGGGAATACCAGCCCCAGCATTTT
TRBJ2-3 NA NA TRBV11-3 CASSLDYRDRFTDTQYF TGTGCCAGCAGCTTGGACTACCGGGACAGATTCACAGATACGCAGTATTTT
TRBJ1-2 NA once TRBV2 CASSESYGYTF TGTGCCAGCAGTGAAAGCTATGGCTACACCTTC
TRBJ2-5 TRBD1 few TRBV7-2 CASSARQGALETQYF TGTGCCAGCAGCGCCCGACAGGGGGCTTTAGAGACCCAGTACTTC
TRBJ2-2 NA once TRBV12-5 CASGLGLDTNTGELFF TGTGCTAGTGGTTTGGGCCTCGACACTAACACCGGGGAGCTGTTTTTT
TRBJ2-5 NA NA TRBV5-6 CASSLNIGGVETQYF TGTGCCAGCAGCTTGAACATTGGGGGCGTCGAGACCCAGTACTTC